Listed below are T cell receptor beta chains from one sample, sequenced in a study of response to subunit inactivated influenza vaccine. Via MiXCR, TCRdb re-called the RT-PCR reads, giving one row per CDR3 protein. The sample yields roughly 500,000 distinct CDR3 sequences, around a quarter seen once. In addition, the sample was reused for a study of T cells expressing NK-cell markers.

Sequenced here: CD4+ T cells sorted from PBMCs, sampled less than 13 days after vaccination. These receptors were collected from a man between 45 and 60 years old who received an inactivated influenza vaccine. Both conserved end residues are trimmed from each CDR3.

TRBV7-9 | ASSATSGRGNTQY
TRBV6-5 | ASSYKGALH
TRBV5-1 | ASSLAGTRSTDTQY
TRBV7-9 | ASSLGTTATNEKLF
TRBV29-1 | SVSPGSADTQY
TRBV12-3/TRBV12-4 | ASGKGPPGEQY
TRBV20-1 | SAIRADQETQY
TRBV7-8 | ASSLGDTYSYEQY
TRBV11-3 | ATHRESVGNTIY
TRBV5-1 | ASSKGRDTEAF
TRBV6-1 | AARRTLQETQY
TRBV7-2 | ASSLELYRGRDGYT
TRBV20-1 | SAEWGNMNTEAF
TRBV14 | ASSQDWPREETQY
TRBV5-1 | ASSLSGGYEQY
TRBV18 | ASSPQSNQPQH
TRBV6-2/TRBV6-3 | ASSGGEVNTEAF
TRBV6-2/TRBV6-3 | ASSLPTGSYEQY
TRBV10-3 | AISARVEAGSTGELF
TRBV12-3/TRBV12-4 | ASTQSGTSLAGELF
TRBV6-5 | ASSYSKLAGGIYETQY
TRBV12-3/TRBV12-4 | ASRNSGSDGELF
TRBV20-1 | SARDSGRITGELF
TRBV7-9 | ASSLGFLAGKDTQY
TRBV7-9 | ASSFSGLAGYNEQF
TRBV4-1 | ASSQDDFIGGSYGYT
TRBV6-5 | ASSYSGTGSTDTQY
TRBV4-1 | ASSLHLTGFSEQF
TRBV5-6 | ASRQTGHGELF
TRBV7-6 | ASSEGLAGATGELF
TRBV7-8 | ASSMTEAFSYEQY
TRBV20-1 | SVEGVSNQPQH
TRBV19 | ASSIFRPTGTDGYT
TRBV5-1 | ASRLTGWETQY
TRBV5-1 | ASSLAPWSSYEQY
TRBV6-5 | ASSYWVGRSTDTQY